Below, 21 T cell receptor beta chains from the same sample are listed, as sequenced in a study of STAT5B mutations in CD4+ large granular lymphocyte leukemia. This table comes from immunoSEQ multiplex PCR, and its TCRdb copy is limited to in-frame clones, with some not included. The table lists 25,000 to 35,000 clones, less than 90% of them singletons. The sequenced sample consisted of CD4+ T cells from blood buffy coats. The receptors were gathered from a human donor in good health.

This clone appeared a single time. The chain is built from TRBV6-5 and TRBJ2-5, with D possibly being TRBD2 (5 bases). The CDR3 covers 15 residues. Trimming took 2 bases from V and 2 from J, leaving 12 bases between them. Germline V gene data show CDR1 as MNHEY and CDR2 as SVGAGI. The CDR3 loop reads CASSYDYRRQETQYF. CDR3 in DNA: TGTGCCAGCAGTTACGACTACCGAAGGCAAGAGACCCAGTACTTC.

This clone was found once. The chain carries TRBV29-1 and TRBJ1-1; TRBD1 aligns across 7 bases. Per the germline V gene, CDR1 is SQVTM and CDR2 is ANQGSEA. Germline trimming cut 8 bases from V and 0 bases from J; bases unmatched to any gene: 9. This CDR3 contains 14 residues. The CDR3 sequence: CSLSGQPMNTEAFF. CDR3 in DNA: TGCAGCTTATCGGGACAGCCCATGAACACTGAAGCTTTCTTT.

This sequence joins TRBV11-1 and TRBJ2-5, with 9 nucleotides matching TRBD1. The CDR3 covers 13 residues. Germline V gene lookup returns CDR1 SGHAT and CDR2 FQDESV (reference sequence). The junction had 4 bases not matched to a gene; V was cut back by 8 bases and J by 3 bases. CDR3 residues: CASGWTGEETQYF. CDR3 coding DNA: TGTGCCAGCGGCTGGACAGGGGAAGAGACCCAGTACTTC.

In its sample, this clone was seen once. The CDR3 sequence is CASSPTGGSNQPQHF. Here the CDR3 DNA reads TGTGCCAGCAGCCCCACAGGGGGCAGCAATCAGCCCCAGCATTTT. The rearrangement joins TRBV7-2 to TRBJ1-5; TRBD1 aligns across 9 bases. CDR1 and CDR2 (germline): SGHTA, FQGNSA. This CDR3 contains 15 residues. The ends lost 5 bases at V and 1 base at J; junction bases unmatched: 3. Together with reference TRBV7-2 and TRBJ1-5, the CDR3 gives the full variable domain: GAGVSQSPSNKVTEKGKDVELRCDPISGHTALYWYRQSLGQGLEFLIYFQGNSAPDKSGLPSDRFSAERTGGSVSTLTIQRTQQEDSAVYLCASSPTGGSNQPQHFGDGTRLSIL.

The V and J genes are TRBV6-1 and TRBJ2-1; 8 positions match TRBD2. V was clipped by 3 bases and J by 1 base; unmatched bases: 8. The CDR3 covers 17 residues. Germline CDR1 reads MNHNS; CDR2 reads SASEGT. The CDR3 loop is CASSDPALAGSYNEQFF. CDR3 DNA sequence: TGTGCCAGCAGTGATCCCGCTTTAGCGGGATCCTACAATGAGCAGTTCTTC.

This clone was recorded once. The chain has TRBV19 and TRBJ2-4; 8 bases map to TRBD1. Germline assignment: CDR1 LNHDA and CDR2 SQIVND (reference sequence). The CDR3 is made up of 16 amino acids. The V segment lost 1 base and the J segment 2 bases; nucleotides outside the gene matches: 4. The CDR3 protein is CASSIARQGTKNIQYF. The CDR3 DNA reads as TGTGCCAGTAGTATAGCTCGACAGGGGACCAAAAACATTCAGTACTTC.

V gene TRBV14 combines with J gene TRBJ1-1; TRBD1 agrees at 8 bases. Germline V gene lookup returns CDR1 SGHDN and CDR2 FVKESK. CDR3 size: 14 residues. V dropped 0 bases and J dropped 10; count of bases not matched to a gene: 7. The CDR3 DNA reads TGTGCCAGCAGCCAAGAAATTGGCAGGGGGCGAGCTTTCTTT. Encoded protein: CASSQEIGRGRAFF.

The chain recombines TRBV28 with TRBJ2-7; no reliable D call. The CDR3 sequence is 15 residues long. CDR1 and CDR2 (germline): MDHEN, SYDVKM. The germline V and J ends were trimmed by 5 bases and 3 bases, with 17 bases remaining between them. The CDR3 here is CASSPAWDKHYEQYF. CDR3 coding DNA: TGTGCCAGCAGTCCGGCTTGGGATAAACACTACGAGCAGTACTTC.

The V gene is TRBV27, the J gene TRBJ1-6, with 7 bases that match TRBD1. Germline loops: CDR1 MNHEY, CDR2 SMNVEV (reference sequence). Trimming cost V 6 bases and J 12 bases; bases outside gene matches: 11. The CDR3 consists of 14 residues. CDR3 residues: CASSELGQGGPLHF. The DNA of the CDR3 is TGTGCCAGCAGCGAGCTTGGGCAGGGGGGACCCCTCCACTTT.

The gene calls are TRBV6-5 and TRBJ2-7, with 12 bases identical to TRBD2. V was pared by 4 bases and J by 4 bases, with 2 bases of the junction left unmatched. CDR1 is MNHEY, CDR2 SVGAGI, per germline. This CDR3 is 14 amino acids long. CDR3 bases: TGTGCCAGCAGTTCTAGCGGGAGGGGGTACGAGCAGTACTTC. Its translation is CASSSSGRGYEQYF.

V usage is TRBV30 and J usage is TRBJ2-3; the D gene is possibly TRBD1 (6 bases). Germline V gives CDR1 GTSNPN, CDR2 SVGIG (reference sequence). V lost 7 bases, J lost 8 bases, and 10 bases lay in between. This CDR3 comprises 10 residues. CDR3 DNA: TGTGCCTTGGGACAAATTACGCAGTATTTT. This encodes CALGQITQYF.

The J gene is TRBJ2-2, the V gene TRBV19; tentatively, D is TRBD2 (5 bases). The CDR3 extends over 15 amino acids. CDR1 and CDR2 (germline): LNHDA, SQIVND (reference sequence). V gave up 6 bases and J gave up 9 bases, with 20 bases separating them. The CDR3 is CASSPERTVARELFF. CDR3 bases: TGTGCCAGTAGCCCCGAAAGGACTGTTGCCAGGGAGCTGTTTTTT.

This sequence joins TRBV11-2 and TRBJ1-1; D gene ambiguous. The CDR3 length is 14 residues. CDR1 SGHAT and CDR2 FQNNGV come from the germline V gene. V shed 5 bases and J shed 4 bases, with 14 bases lying between them. CDR3 DNA sequence: TGTGCCAGCAGCCTCCTCCGGTCGGCCACTGAAGCTTTCTTT. Protein: CASSLLRSATEAFF.

The chain links TRBV2 to TRBJ2-7; D is perhaps TRBD1 or TRBD2 (5 bases each). CDR3 length: 14 amino acids. V was cut by 10 bases and J by 6 bases, with 22 bases left in between. In germline, CDR1 is SNHLY, CDR2 FYNNEI. The DNA of the CDR3 is TGTGCCACTATCCCGAGGGCAGGGTTGGTCGAGCAGTACTTC. Protein: CATIPRAGLVEQYF.

In nucleotides, the CDR3 is TGTGCCACCAGCAGTCTGGGGGGAGAGACCCAGTACTTC. As protein: CATSSLGGETQYF. The V gene is TRBV15, the J gene TRBJ2-5; possible D gene TRBD2, 6 bases. Germline V gives CDR1 LNHNV, CDR2 YYDKDF (reference sequence). This CDR3 contains 13 residues. Trimming stripped 3 bases from V and 4 bases from J, with 9 bases between.

DNA for the CDR3: TGTGCCAGCAGTTCTAAGCAGGACACCCGCACAGATACGCAGTATTTT. Its protein product is CASSSKQDTRTDTQYF. The chain employs TRBV9 and TRBJ2-3, with D possibly matching TRBD1 (5 bases). This CDR3 spans 16 amino acids. Germline V gene sequence: CDR1 SGDLS, CDR2 YYNGEE. V lost 5 bases, J lost 1 base, and 17 bases lay in between. The variable domain in full, with the rest retrieved from reference TRBV9 and TRBJ2-3, is DSGVTQTPKHLITATGQRVTLRCSPRSGDLSVYWYQQSLDQGLQFLIQYYNGEERAKGNILERFSAQQFPDLHSELNLSSLELGDSALYFCASSSKQDTRTDTQYFGPGTRLTVL.

This chain connects TRBV2 to TRBJ1-2; D might be TRBD1 (5 bases). V was cut by 5 bases and J by 4 bases, with 11 bases left in between. The CDR3 has 13 amino acids. CDR1 is SNHLY, CDR2 FYNNEI, per germline. For the CDR3, the DNA is TGTGCCAGCAGTTCCGACAGCCTCTATGGCTACACCTTC. Amino acids: CASSSDSLYGYTF.

The rearrangement links TRBV28 to TRBJ2-3, with a possible D match to TRBD1 (5 bases). This CDR3 has 14 residues. Trimming pared 7 bases from V and 0 bases from J, leaving 11 bases between. Germline assignment: CDR1 MDHEN and CDR2 SYDVKM. DNA for the CDR3: TGTGCCAGCAAGGGGTTTCCCAGCACAGATACGCAGTATTTT. Translated, it gives CASKGFPSTDTQYF. Looking up the rest from reference TRBV28 and TRBJ2-3 gives the full variable domain: DVKVTQSSRYLVKRTGEKVFLECVQDMDHENMFWYRQDPGLGLRLIYFSYDVKMKEKGDIPEGYSVSREKKERFSLILESASTNQTSMYLCASKGFPSTDTQYFGPGTRLTVL.

The chain recombines TRBV28 with TRBJ2-7, with 10 bases fitting TRBD1. J was trimmed by 4 bases and V by 2 bases; bases with no gene match: 5. Germline V CDR1 and CDR2: MDHEN, SYDVKM. This CDR3 spans 15 amino acids. DNA for the CDR3: TGTGCCAGCAGTTTAAAGACAGGGGGCGCTTACGAGCAGTACTTC. The encoded protein is CASSLKTGGAYEQYF.

This rearrangement joins TRBV18 to TRBJ2-3; D perhaps matches TRBD1 (6 bases). Looked up from germline, CDR1 is KGHSH and CDR2 is LQKENI. The V end was cut by 6 bases, the J end by 3 bases, with 10 bases between. CDR3 length: 13 amino acids. CDR3 sequence (DNA): TGTGCCAGCTCGTTACAGGGTACAGATACGCAGTATTTT. It yields the protein CASSLQGTDTQYF.

The V gene is TRBV29-1, the J gene TRBJ1-2; 9 nucleotides align to TRBD1. The V and J ends lost 3 bases and 2 bases, in that order; junction bases with no gene match: 7. The CDR3 totals 15 residues. CDR1 and CDR2 from the germline V gene are SQVTM and ANQGSEA. CDR3 region: CSVEATGGENYGYTF. The CDR3 DNA is TGCAGCGTTGAGGCAACAGGGGGCGAAAACTATGGCTACACCTTC.